One and the same sample provided the 25 T cell receptor beta chains below, sequenced in a study of OX40 agonist ivuxolimab in advanced cancers. Clones were read by immunoSEQ multiplex PCR, and TCRdb kept only the in-frame ones, dropping some. The sample lists more than 35,000 clones; approximately 80% were seen once. This material consisted of CD4+ or CD8+ T cells sorted from blood, taken in a trial of the OX40 agonist ivuxolimab. The receptors stem from an adult with an advanced solid tumor such as melanoma, head and neck, liver or kidney cancer.

On this clone itself: The same CDR3 also results from other DNA sequences found in this sample. The rearrangement links TRBV12-5 to TRBJ1-3, with TRBD1 matching over 8 bases. The junction had 7 bases not matched to a gene; V was cut back by 5 bases and J by 4 bases. Germline assignment: CDR1 LGHNT and CDR2 FRNRAP. This CDR3 contains 15 residues. For the CDR3, the DNA is TGTGCTAGTGGTCCGGGACAGGATTACGGAAACACCATATATTTT. This translates into CASGPGQDYGNTIYF.

This clone was seen a handful of times. The V gene is TRBV6-1, the J gene TRBJ1-1, with a possible D match to TRBD1 (6 bases). The V end was cut by 4 bases, the J end by 2 bases, with 11 bases between. This CDR3 has 14 amino acids. Germline CDR1 is MNHNS and CDR2 is SASEGT. The CDR3: CASSVRTANTEAFF. CDR3 nucleotide sequence: TGTGCCAGCAGTGTAAGGACAGCAAACACTGAAGCTTTCTTT.

The genes are TRBV5-1 and TRBJ1-1; TRBD1 is a possible D gene (6 bases). V lost 0 bases and J lost 4, with 10 bases in between. CDR3 length: 14 residues. Per the germline V gene, CDR1 is SGHRS and CDR2 is YFSETQ. CDR3 sequence (DNA): TGCGCCAGCAGCTTGGACAGGGCTGGCACTGAAGCTTTCTTT. This sequence encodes CASSLDRAGTEAFF.

CDR3 protein: CASSKAGTSGSYEQYF. CDR3 bases: TGCGCCAGCAGTAAGGCCGGGACTAGCGGGAGTTACGAGCAGTACTTC. The chain has TRBV10-2 and TRBJ2-7; 14 bases match TRBD2. The germline V gene has CDR1 WSHSY and CDR2 SAAADI. V lost 5 bases to trimming and J lost 4 bases; unmatched junction nucleotides: 7. CDR3 size: 16 residues.

The genes are TRBV28 and TRBJ2-5; D remains unclear. Trimming removed 2 bases from V and 5 bases from J, with 21 bases in between. The CDR3 length is 17 residues. Per germline, CDR1 MDHEN and CDR2 SYDVKM. The CDR3 DNA is TGTGCCAGCAGTTTACCCCATTCGGCCCTCGGTTGGGAGACCCAGTACTTC. Protein sequence: CASSLPHSALGWETQYF.

The rearrangement links TRBV5-1 to TRBJ1-4; D not resolved. The V gene lost 4 bases and the J gene lost 0 bases, with 10 bases spanning the gap. There are 15 residues in the CDR3. CDR1 and CDR2 (germline): SGHRS, YFSETQ. DNA for the CDR3: TGCGCCAGCAGCCTAGGGCCCTCAACTAATGAAAAACTGTTTTTT. Translation gives CASSLGPSTNEKLFF.

V gene TRBV7-9 combines with J gene TRBJ1-1, with D maybe TRBD1 (5 bases). Trimming removed 6 bases from V and 1 base from J, with 9 bases in between. CDR3 length: 13 amino acids. Per the germline V gene, CDR1 is SEHNR and CDR2 is FQNEAQ (reference sequence). The CDR3 protein is CASSRTGNTEAFF. The CDR3 DNA reads as TGTGCCAGCAGTCGAACAGGGAACACTGAAGCTTTCTTT.

V usage is TRBV4-1 and J usage is TRBJ1-1, with D unclear. The CDR3 covers 12 residues. V lost 1 base, J lost 9 bases, and 9 bases lay in between. Germline V gene sequence: CDR1 MGHRA, CDR2 YSYEKL. Here the CDR3 DNA reads TGCGCCAGCAGCCAAGGGGTTTATAAAGCTTTCTTT. Residues: CASSQGVYKAFF.

V is TRBV29-1 and J is TRBJ2-2; 7 bases map to TRBD2. The ends lost 5 bases at V and 1 base at J; junction bases unmatched: 4. The CDR3 is made up of 14 amino acids. The germline V gene has CDR1 SQVTM and CDR2 ANQGSEA. The CDR3: CSVRGVVNTGELFF. DNA of the CDR3: TGCAGCGTTCGGGGGGTGGTGAACACCGGGGAGCTGTTTTTT.

This clone has a single count. The rearrangement links TRBV2 to TRBJ1-6; D ambiguous. Germline lookup yields CDR1 SNHLY and CDR2 FYNNEI. Between the trimmed V and J ends, which lost 7 bases and 15 bases, there was a span of 19 bases. The length of the CDR3 is 13 residues. The CDR3 sequence: CASNSNGRQILHF. DNA of the CDR3: TGTGCCAGCAATTCCAACGGACGGCAGATCCTCCACTTT.

The rearrangement links TRBV14 to TRBJ2-5; D is perhaps TRBD1 (6 bases). The J call may be faulty, since TRBJ2-7 better matches the DNA end. Germline CDR1 SGHDN, CDR2 FVKESK. The CDR3 covers 17 residues. The CDR3 nucleotides read TGTGCCAGCAGCCAAGGAAGGCAGGGGTATGGGCTCTACGAGCAGTACTTC. This gives the protein CASSQGRQGYGLYEQYF.

This clone was detected only a few times. CDR3 DNA: TGTGCCAGCATTGCTGTTCTAGGGATCTATCATGAGCAGTTCTTC. This codes for CASIAVLGIYHEQFF. The J gene is TRBJ2-1, the V gene TRBV6-1; D is ambiguous. The CDR3 sequence is 15 residues long. CDR1 MNHNS and CDR2 SASEGT come from the germline V gene. V shed 7 bases and J shed 8 bases, with 21 bases lying between them.

The sample holds a few counts of this clone. This sequence joins TRBV30 and TRBJ1-6, with a tentative D call TRBD1 (5 bases). The germline gives CDR1 GTSNPN, CDR2 SVGIG (reference sequence). CDR3 size: 16 residues. Deletions cut 0 bases from V and 2 bases from J, with 11 bases between. The DNA for the CDR3 is TGTGCCTGGAGTGTACAAGGGGACCCCTATAATTCACCCCTCCACTTT. It yields the protein CAWSVQGDPYNSPLHF.

The rearrangement links TRBV29-1 to TRBJ2-7, with TRBD2 as a possible D gene (7 bases). Germline assignment: CDR1 SQVTM and CDR2 ANQGSEA. The V end was cut by 7 bases, the J end by 5 bases, with 15 bases between. The CDR3 spans 12 residues. CDR3 protein: CSAIGGGHEQYF. DNA of the CDR3: TGCAGCGCCATAGGGGGGGGCCACGAGCAGTACTTC.

The rearrangement uses TRBV6-5 and TRBJ2-7; possibly TRBD1 or TRBD2 for D (5 bases each). This CDR3 has 15 amino acids. Trimming removed 0 bases from V and 2 bases from J, with 11 bases in between. CDR1 is MNHEY, CDR2 SVGAGI, per germline. The CDR3, as DNA: TGTGCCAGCAGTTACTCCCTGGGGACCGCCTACGAGCAGTACTTC. Residues: CASSYSLGTAYEQYF.

The chain is built from TRBV4-1 and TRBJ2-3; 14 positions agree with TRBD2. The CDR3 has 19 amino acids. The germline V gene encodes CDR1 MGHRA and CDR2 YSYEKL. J was trimmed by 4 bases and V by 3 bases; bases with no gene match: 12. CDR3 sequence (DNA): TGCGCCAGCAGCCAGCACCCCGGGACTAGCGGGGGTGGGCCAGATACGCAGTATTTT. The encoded protein is CASSQHPGTSGGGPDTQYF.

V is TRBV5-4 and J is TRBJ1-1, with TRBD1 matching over 8 bases. V lost 4 bases to trimming and J lost 0 bases; unmatched junction nucleotides: 11. CDR3 size: 17 residues. CDR1 and CDR2 from the germline V gene are SGHNT and YYREEE (reference sequence). The CDR3 coding sequence is TGTGCCAGCAGCACGGACAGGGCAAGCGAGATGAACACTGAAGCTTTCTTT. Translating it yields CASSTDRASEMNTEAFF.

The V and J genes are TRBV5-6 and TRBJ2-3; 8 nucleotides align to TRBD2. The CDR3 length is 15 residues. V lost 3 bases to trimming and J lost 3 bases; unmatched junction nucleotides: 6. The germline V gene has CDR1 SGHDT and CDR2 YYEEEE. The CDR3 DNA reads as TGTGCCAGCAGCTCAAGCGGGAGCTGGACAGATACGCAGTATTTT. This encodes CASSSSGSWTDTQYF.

The chain carries TRBV27 and TRBJ1-6; D ambiguous. V shed 2 bases and J shed 3 bases, with 11 bases lying between them. This CDR3 spans 16 amino acids. Germline CDR1 MNHEY, CDR2 SMNVEV (reference sequence). The CDR3 nucleotides are TGTGCCAGCAGTTTAGACCCAGAGGGCTATAATTCACCCCTCCACTTT. It encodes CASSLDPEGYNSPLHF.

This CDR3 reads CASSQFPGYTEAFF. The CDR3 coding sequence is TGCGCCAGCAGCCAGTTCCCAGGGTACACTGAAGCTTTCTTT. The genes are TRBV1 and TRBJ1-1; the table assigns TRBD1, which was not confirmed against the DNA. TRBV1 is tagged as a pseudogene. The length of the CDR3 is 14 residues.

The chain is built from TRBV5-4 and TRBJ2-1, with TRBD1 matching over 7 bases. Germline CDR1 is SGHNT and CDR2 is YYREEE (reference sequence). With 4 bases clipped from V and 0 bases from J, the junction kept 1 base outside the gene matches. The CDR3 totals 14 residues. The CDR3 bases are TGTGCCAGCAGCGGACAGGCCTCCTACAATGAGCAGTTCTTC. This codes for CASSGQASYNEQFF.

The genes are TRBV10-2 and TRBJ1-1, with D possibly being TRBD1 (5 bases). V shed 6 bases and J shed 0 bases, with 11 bases lying between them. The CDR3 totals 14 residues. CDR1 is WSHSY, CDR2 SAAADI, per germline. CDR3 coding DNA: TGCGCCAGCAGCTGGGACTCGGTGAACACTGAAGCTTTCTTT. Residues: CASSWDSVNTEAFF.

This chain connects TRBV15 to TRBJ2-5; no definite D call. Trimming pared 0 bases from V and 9 bases from J, leaving 14 bases between. The germline V gene has CDR1 LNHNV and CDR2 YYDKDF (reference sequence). This CDR3 has 14 amino acids. CDR3 sequence reads: CATSRDRWDKAQYF. The DNA for the CDR3 is TGTGCCACCAGCAGAGATCGGTGGGATAAGGCCCAGTACTTC.

The rearrangement joins TRBV5-6 to TRBJ1-1; unclear D gene. V was trimmed by 2 bases and J by 3 bases, leaving 14 bases between them. The CDR3 sequence is 15 residues long. The germline V gene encodes CDR1 SGHDT and CDR2 YYEEEE. CDR3 amino acids: CASSFRTWADTEAFF. The CDR3 nucleotides are TGTGCCAGCAGCTTCAGGACCTGGGCCGACACTGAAGCTTTCTTT.

V usage is TRBV19 and J usage is TRBJ2-7; possibly TRBD1 for D (5 bases). The CDR3 is 12 residues long. From germline, CDR1 is LNHDA and CDR2 SQIVND (reference sequence). Trimming cost V 5 bases and J 3 bases, with 8 bases left between them. The CDR3 nucleotides are TGTGCCAGTAGTCCAGGGTTCTACGAGCAGTACTTC. Protein: CASSPGFYEQYF. Combining the CDR3 with reference TRBV19 and TRBJ2-7 gives the whole variable domain DGGITQSPKYLFRKEGQNVTLSCEQNLNHDAMYWYRQDPGQGLRLIYYSQIVNDFQKGDIAEGYSVSREKKESFPLTVTSAQKNPTAFYLCASSPGFYEQYFGPGTRLTVT.